These 29 T cell receptor beta chains share one sample of origin, sequenced in a study of tumor and adjacent non-tumor tissue in lung cancer. The template was RNA from unsorted bulk tissue. Three rounds of nested PCR, following a modified ARM-PCR protocol, produced the TCRbeta library. TCRdb re-derived calls from the multiplex PCR reads in MiXCR, one entry per CDR3 protein. The table lists under 150,000 distinct CDR3 sequences, approximately 72% of them singletons. Sequencing used lung tumor tissue. Source of these receptors: a man in his sixties with small cell lung cancer.

This sequence joins TRBV6-6 and TRBJ2-2; D call uncertain. Trimming removed 10 bases from V and 0 bases from J, with 18 bases in between. Per germline, CDR1 MNHNY and CDR2 SVGAGI (reference sequence). This CDR3 spans 16 amino acids. CDR3 DNA sequence: TGTGCCACCTCGTTTTCTAGTAGGGCGAACACCGGGGAGCTGTTTTTT. Translated: CATSFSSRANTGELFF.

The chain combines TRBV14 with TRBJ2-3, with TRBD1 as a possible D gene (5 bases). The CDR3 runs 15 residues. The V end was cut by 7 bases, the J end by 0 bases, with 14 bases between. The V gene's germline CDR1 is SGHDN and CDR2 FVKESK. For the CDR3, the DNA is TGTGCCAGCACCCCCACAGGCTATAGCACAGATACGCAGTATTTT. This gives the protein CASTPTGYSTDTQYF.

Points on this clonotype: A read error is likely, as this CDR3 ends without the conserved phenylalanine or tryptophan. The rearrangement links TRBV6-6 to TRBJ1-1; no clear D gene. This CDR3 comprises 15 residues. V shed 0 bases and J shed 0 bases, with 8 bases lying between them. The germline gives CDR1 MNHNY, CDR2 SVGAGI (reference sequence). The CDR3 nucleotides are TGTGCCAGCAGTTACTCGACTGATATGAACACTGAAGCTTTCCTT. Its translation: CASSYSTDMNTEAFL.

A remark on this clonotype: The CDR3 does not end in the conserved phenylalanine or tryptophan, so this is likely a read error. The DNA is left out, because the CDR3 cannot be placed on it with certainty; the CDR3 is given as TCRdb lists it. The chain uses TRBV11-2 and TRBJ2-5; the table's D call, TRBD1, was not checked against the DNA. The CDR3 region is 12 residues in length, termini included. Germline V gives CDR1 SGHAT, CDR2 FQNNGV. Here the CDR3 reads CANRVTGTQEYY.

As to this clonotype: A junction boundary mismatches the germline segment, possibly from a read error. This chain connects TRBV11-3 to TRBJ2-1; 10 bases are a match to TRBD2. CDR3 length: 14 amino acids. Germline loops: CDR1 SGHNT, CDR2 YENEEA. The CDR3 here is CACSSGLAVNEQFF. As DNA, the CDR3 is TGTGCCTGCAGCTCCGGACTAGCGGTGAATGAGCAGTTCTTC.

This chain links TRBV29-1 with TRBJ2-3; the D gene is possibly TRBD2 (6 bases). The germline V and J ends were trimmed by 6 bases and 2 bases, with 12 bases remaining between them. This CDR3 contains 13 residues. CDR1 and CDR2 from the germline V gene are SQVTM and ANQGSEA. CDR3 sequence: CSVGGVNTDTQYF. The DNA of the CDR3 is TGCAGCGTCGGAGGGGTTAACACAGATACGCAGTATTTT.

By sample fraction, this clonotype is medium-sized. The chain uses TRBV11-3 and TRBJ2-2; D is undetermined. Trimming removed 3 bases at V and 7 bases at J, with 12 bases between. The germline V gene encodes CDR1 SGHNT and CDR2 YENEEA. The CDR3 is made up of 14 amino acids. The CDR3 bases are TGTGCCAGCAGCTTTTCTCAGGTGGACGGGGAGCTGTTTTTT. Encoded protein: CASSFSQVDGELFF.

The chain links TRBV2 to TRBJ2-1, with D maybe TRBD2 (6 bases). Between the trimmed V and J ends, which lost 4 bases and 1 base, there was a span of 14 bases. Germline V gene data show CDR1 as SNHLY and CDR2 as FYNNEI. The CDR3 consists of 16 residues. The CDR3 reads CASSGPGVVSYNEQFF. CDR3 in DNA: TGTGCCAGCAGTGGGCCGGGGGTAGTGTCCTACAATGAGCAGTTCTTC.

This rearrangement joins TRBV20-1 to TRBJ2-2; unclear D gene. CDR3 length: 15 amino acids. V was trimmed by 0 bases and J by 6 bases, leaving 14 bases between them. Germline V gene lookup returns CDR1 DFQATT and CDR2 SNEGSKA (reference sequence). CDR3: CSARDPEFEAGELFF. In nucleotides, the CDR3 is TGCAGTGCTAGAGACCCCGAGTTTGAGGCCGGGGAGCTGTTTTTT.

This clonotype was observed a handful of times. CDR3 sequence (DNA): TGTGCCAGCAGCTTGGCTGGGAAGGCAGATACGCAGTATTTT. This encodes CASSLAGKADTQYF. The V call is TRBV5-4, the J call TRBJ2-3; the D is unclear. The V gene lost 0 bases and the J gene lost 4 bases, with 9 bases spanning the gap. CDR3 length: 14 amino acids. CDR1 SGHNT and CDR2 YYREEE come from the germline V gene (reference sequence).

Notes on this clonotype: Since a much larger clone is just one base distant, this may be a read error. The genes are TRBV6-5 and TRBJ2-1, with 7 nucleotides matching TRBD2. From germline, CDR1 is MNHEY and CDR2 SVGAGI. The CDR3 has 16 residues. This chain's CDR3 is CASSYGGGPSYNEEFF. As DNA, the CDR3 is TGTGCCAGCAGTTACGGGGGAGGGCCCTCCTACAATGAGGAGTTCTTC.

This chain links TRBV28 with TRBJ1-6, with D tentatively TRBD1 (6 bases). V was trimmed by 7 bases and J by 10 bases, leaving 14 bases between them. Germline CDR1 MDHEN, CDR2 SYDVKM. This CDR3 has 13 residues. The CDR3 here is CASTGQFRSPLHF. The CDR3 DNA sequence: TGTGCCAGCACCGGACAGTTCCGGTCACCCCTCCACTTT.

Concerning this clonotype itself: Here the CDR3 omits its conserved ending phenylalanine or tryptophan, so a read error is the likely source. The chain uses TRBV11-2 and TRBJ2-5, with D possibly TRBD1 on 5 matching bases. The germline V gene has CDR1 SGHAT and CDR2 FQNNGV. This CDR3 spans 14 amino acids. The ends were cut back, 2 bases at V and 3 bases at J, with 10 bases in the middle. The CDR3 DNA reads TGTGCCAGCAGCTTACCAGGGTCCAAAGAGACCCAGTACTTA. Its translation is CASSLPGSKETQYL.

The J gene is TRBJ2-3, the V gene TRBV12-3 or TRBV12-4; 9 bases agree with TRBD2. Trimming at V came to 6 bases and at J to 4 bases, leaving 11 bases not matched to a gene. The CDR3 is 16 amino acids. The CDR3 protein is CASSIHSSGSPDTQYF. The CDR3 nucleotides are TGTGCCAGCAGCATTCATAGTAGCGGGAGTCCAGATACGCAGTATTTT.

Points on this clonotype: The CDR3 does not end in the conserved phenylalanine or tryptophan, so this is likely a read error. The chain carries TRBV28 and TRBJ1-1; no firm D call. The CDR3 length is 11 residues. Germline V gene lookup returns CDR1 MDHEN and CDR2 SYDVKM. CDR3 region: CDSSFRTEAFS. The CDR3 DNA is TGTGACAGCAGTTTCAGGACTGAAGCTTTCTCT.

In the case of this clonotype: No DNA is shown, since the ends of the CDR3 on it are uncertain; the CDR3 is the one TCRdb lists. This chain connects TRBV11-2 to TRBJ2-2. Germline CDR1 SGHAT, CDR2 FQNNGV. The CDR3 has 13 amino acids, counting both end residues. The CDR3 here is CDSSLSPPGSCFF.

As for this clonotype: A much more abundant neighbour one base away suggests this may be a read error. The rearrangement links TRBV20-1 to TRBJ1-2; D gene unclear. CDR1 and CDR2 from the germline V gene are DFQATT and SNEGSKA (reference sequence). The length of the CDR3 is 12 residues. Trimming left V 5 bases short and J 8 bases short, with 15 bases between. The CDR3: CSAPPTVGGYTF. CDR3 nucleotide sequence: TGCAGTGCTCCCCCGACGGTTGGAGGCTACACCTTC.

Comments on this clonotype: A much more abundant neighbour one base away suggests this may be a read error. V is TRBV12-3 or TRBV12-4 and J is TRBJ2-5; 7 bases line up with TRBD2. The CDR3 runs to 13 residues. The CDR3 DNA follows: TGTGCCAACAGTTTAGCGGGTCGAGAGACCCAGTACTTC. This translates into CANSLAGRETQYF.

About this clonotype: Sequence at one end of the junction differs from germline and may be a read error. The genes are TRBV5-4 and TRBJ2-3; D possibly corresponds to TRBD2 (6 bases). Germline V gene lookup returns CDR1 SGHNT and CDR2 YYREEE (reference sequence). The CDR3 runs to 13 residues. The CDR3 DNA follows: TGTGTCAGCAGCTTGGCGGGGACAGATACGCAGTATTTT. Protein sequence: CVSSLAGTDTQYF. Full variable domain (remainder filled in from reference TRBV5-4 and TRBJ2-3): ETGVTQSPTHLIKTRGQQVTLRCSSQSGHNTVSWYQQALGQGPQFIFQYYREEENGRGNFPPRFSGLQFPNYSSELNVNALELDDSALYLCVSSLAGTDTQYFGPGTRLTVL.

V gene TRBV12-3 or TRBV12-4 combines with J gene TRBJ2-1; a weak D match, TRBD1 (6 bases). The CDR3 covers 14 residues. V lost 8 bases to trimming and J lost 5 bases, with 16 bases between them. The DNA of the CDR3 is TGTGCCAGCGGTTCCGGGACAAAGCACAATGAGCAGTTCTTC. Translation: CASGSGTKHNEQFF.

This clonotype was picked up many times. The J gene is TRBJ1-6, the V gene TRBV11-2; no reliable D call. This CDR3 comprises 14 residues. Germline V CDR1 and CDR2: SGHAT, FQNNGV. The germline V and J ends were trimmed by 2 bases and 7 bases, with 9 bases remaining between them. The CDR3 sequence: CASSLPGMNSPLHF. DNA for the CDR3: TGTGCCAGCAGCTTACCGGGGATGAATTCACCCCTCCACTTT.

Worth noting for this clonotype: Being one base from a much bigger clone, this may be a read error. This chain uses TRBV6-5 with TRBJ2-3, with a weak D call TRBD2 (6 bases). Looked up from germline, CDR1 is MNHEY and CDR2 is SVGAGI. The CDR3 extends over 14 amino acids. V dropped 6 bases and J dropped 6 bases, with 16 bases sitting between them. CDR3 sequence reads: CASRRGFQIDTQYF. The CDR3 DNA follows: TGTGCCAGCAGGCGGGGTTTTCAAATTGATACGCAGTATTTT.

This clonotype came up many times. The CDR3 bases are TGTGCCAGCAGTGGGACAGAATACAATGAGCAGTTCTTC. It translates to CASSGTEYNEQFF. V is TRBV6-1 and J is TRBJ2-1, with a possible D match to TRBD1 (6 bases). V was cut by 4 bases and J by 4 bases, with 8 bases left in between. CDR1 and CDR2 from the germline V gene are MNHNS and SASEGT. The CDR3 covers 13 residues.

This chain joins TRBV5-1 and TRBJ2-1; D possibly uses TRBD1 or TRBD2 (5 bases each). Trimming cost V 7 bases and J 5 bases, with 16 bases left between them. Germline loops: CDR1 SGHRS, CDR2 YFSETQ. The CDR3 is 14 residues long. CDR3 DNA sequence: TGCGCCAGCTTCAACCCGGGACCCCACAATGAGCAGTTCTTC. Encoded protein: CASFNPGPHNEQFF.

This chain joins TRBV28 and TRBJ1-1, with D possibly TRBD1 on 5 matching bases. Germline assignment: CDR1 MDHEN and CDR2 SYDVKM. The CDR3 totals 13 residues. V shed 9 bases and J shed 4 bases, with 15 bases lying between them. The CDR3 bases are TGTGCCAGTATGGGACTGAAGGGCACTGAAGCTTTCTTT. Translating it yields CASMGLKGTEAFF. The entire variable domain, with the rest obtained from reference TRBV28 and TRBJ1-1, is as follows: DVKVTQSSRYLVKRTGEKVFLECVQDMDHENMFWYRQDPGLGLRLIYFSYDVKMKEKGDIPEGYSVSREKKERFSLILESASTNQTSMYLCASMGLKGTEAFFGQGTRLTVV.

The chain carries TRBV12-3 or TRBV12-4 and TRBJ1-2, with a tentative D call TRBD1 (6 bases). The CDR3 has 14 residues. Trimming pared 7 bases from V and 8 bases from J, leaving 20 bases between. CDR3 DNA: TGTGCCAGCACCCATCGGGACATCACGAAGGGCTACACCTTC. This translates into CASTHRDITKGYTF.

This clonotype occurred a few times. Relative to the germline gene, one junction end is altered; a read error may explain this. V gene TRBV10-3 combines with J gene TRBJ2-1, with 10 bases fitting TRBD2. Germline loops: CDR1 ENHRY, CDR2 SYGVKD. This CDR3 spans 16 amino acids. The CDR3 is CAVRSAGGRSYNEQFF. CDR3 nucleotides: TGTGCCGTCAGATCAGCGGGAGGGCGGTCCTACAATGAGCAGTTCTTC.

This clonotype turned up a few times. The V call is TRBV29-1, the J call TRBJ2-7; either TRBD1 or TRBD2 may fit D (5 bases each). Germline CDR1 reads SQVTM; CDR2 reads ANQGSEA. The length of the CDR3 is 14 residues. The V gene lost 4 bases and the J gene lost 2 bases, with 15 bases spanning the gap. CDR3 in DNA: TGCAGCGTTGCCATAAGGGACGAAACCTACGAGCAGTACTTC. Translating it yields CSVAIRDETYEQYF.

This clonotype occurred many times. The V gene is TRBV20-1, the J gene TRBJ1-2; tentative D call: TRBD1 (5 bases). The length of the CDR3 is 12 residues. Trimming cost V 1 base and J 4 bases, with 7 bases left between them. The germline V gene has CDR1 DFQATT and CDR2 SNEGSKA (reference sequence). The CDR3 coding sequence is TGCAGTGCTAGAGGGGACTTCTATGGCTACACCTTC. Protein product: CSARGDFYGYTF.